These 30 T cell receptor beta chains share one sample of origin, sequenced in a study of T cell responses to AZD1222 COVID-19 vaccine. Only in-frame clones appear in the TCRdb table, and some are missing; sequencing was by immunoSEQ multiplex PCR. The sample gives 100,000 to 150,000 clones, around 90% of which show up once; roughly 6.3% is in the top ten. The sample was peripheral blood, taken on day 0 of AZD1222 vaccination. These receptors came from an adult in good health.

V is TRBV5-1 and J is TRBJ2-1, with D uncertain. This CDR3 has 13 amino acids. CDR1 and CDR2 (germline): SGHRS, YFSETQ. V was trimmed by 7 bases and J by 0 bases, leaving 8 bases between them. The CDR3 DNA sequence: TGCGCCAGCTTCGCGGACTCCTACAATGAGCAGTTCTTC. This sequence encodes CASFADSYNEQFF.

This chain connects TRBV7-2 to TRBJ2-7, with D possibly matching TRBD2 (6 bases). The CDR3 consists of 14 residues. Trimming left V 5 bases short and J 9 bases short, with 20 bases between. CDR1 is SGHTA, CDR2 FQGNSA, per germline. The CDR3 DNA follows: TGTGCCAGCAGCCCTGGGGGAGGTAGAATCGGGCAGTACTTC. This sequence encodes CASSPGGGRIGQYF.

About this clone itself: One end of the junction does not line up with germline, which may come from a read error. The chain joins TRBV27 to TRBJ1-2; the match to TRBD1 covers 9 bases. Germline V gene sequence: CDR1 MNHEY, CDR2 SMNVEV (reference sequence). The CDR3 is 13 amino acids. CDR3 sequence: CASSSKLRQGVAF. The CDR3 DNA reads TGTGCCAGCAGTTCCAAGCTACGACAGGGGGTAGCCTTC.

V and J are TRBV2 and TRBJ1-2, with 7 bases fitting TRBD1. The junction had 9 bases not matched to a gene; V was cut back by 6 bases and J by 5 bases. Germline V gene sequence: CDR1 SNHLY, CDR2 FYNNEI. The CDR3 consists of 14 residues. CDR3 bases: TGTGCCAGCAGCCCACAGGGGAAGGATTATGGCTACACCTTC. Residues: CASSPQGKDYGYTF.

The chain combines TRBV5-1 with TRBJ1-1, with D possibly TRBD1 on 5 matching bases. V dropped 4 bases and J dropped 6 bases, with 19 bases sitting between them. Looked up from germline, CDR1 is SGHRS and CDR2 is YFSETQ. CDR3 length equals 15 residues. CDR3 coding DNA: TGCGCCAGCAGCCGCACTGCGACGGGGACCTCTGAAGCTTTCTTT. Its protein product is CASSRTATGTSEAFF.

In its sample, this clone was seen once. The chain uses TRBV3-1 (or the pseudogene TRBV3-2) and TRBJ1-2; D is unresolved. The CDR3 covers 14 residues. Germline V gene lookup returns CDR1 LGHDT and CDR2 YNNKEL (reference sequence). V lost 1 base to trimming and J lost 6 bases, with 12 bases between them. This chain's CDR3 is CASSQASGYDGYTF. DNA for the CDR3: TGTGCCAGCAGCCAAGCTTCAGGATATGATGGCTACACCTTC.

This chain links TRBV10-3 with TRBJ2-4; D might be TRBD1 (5 bases). Trimming stripped 6 bases from V and 2 bases from J, with 8 bases between. The CDR3 totals 13 residues. Germline CDR1 and CDR2: ENHRY and SYGVKD. The DNA of the CDR3 is TGTGCCATCAGCGCAGGGACCAAAAACATTCAGTACTTC. Amino acids: CAISAGTKNIQYF.

The V call is TRBV30, the J call TRBJ1-6; D remains ambiguous. This CDR3 is 11 amino acids long. In germline, CDR1 is GTSNPN, CDR2 SVGIG (reference sequence). The V end lost 4 bases, the J end lost 6 bases, and 4 bases lay between the germline ends. The DNA of the CDR3 is TGTGCCTGGAATCTTAATTCACCCCTCCACTTT. Residues: CAWNLNSPLHF.

This clone was counted a few times. The chain has TRBV3-1 (or the pseudogene TRBV3-2) and TRBJ1-6; D call uncertain. The V gene lost 6 bases and the J gene lost 10 bases, with 16 bases spanning the gap. Germline assignment: CDR1 LGHDT and CDR2 YNNKEL (reference sequence). This CDR3 region has 14 residues. CDR3 in DNA: TGTGCCAGCAGAAATGTGGGCGTAGGGTCACCCCTCCACTTT. The encoded protein is CASRNVGVGSPLHF.

The chain uses TRBV30 and TRBJ2-3; maybe TRBD1 (5 bases). This CDR3 is built from 14 residues. Trimming pared 1 base from V and 6 bases from J, leaving 14 bases between. Germline loops: CDR1 GTSNPN, CDR2 SVGIG (reference sequence). The chain's CDR3 is CAWSASGHSDTQYF. The CDR3 DNA reads as TGTGCCTGGAGTGCGTCCGGACACTCGGATACGCAGTATTTT.

This clone has just one count. This rearrangement joins TRBV6-5 to TRBJ1-3, with D unclear. Germline-derived CDR1 and CDR2 are MNHEY and SVGAGI. There are 16 residues in the CDR3. Trimming took 2 bases from V and 4 from J, leaving 15 bases between them. The CDR3 DNA follows: TGTGCCAGCAGTTACGACCCGGGCGGGCTCGGAAACACCATATATTTT. It translates to CASSYDPGGLGNTIYF.

The V call is TRBV3-1 (or the pseudogene TRBV3-2), the J call TRBJ2-3, with 11 bases that match TRBD2. Germline values: CDR1 LGHDT, CDR2 YNNKEL (reference sequence). V lost 4 bases and J lost 5; bases outside the gene matches: 8. The CDR3 is made up of 16 amino acids. Here the CDR3 DNA reads TGTGCCAGCAGCCCAAGGACTAGCGGGTTGGGAGATACGCAGTATTTT. This encodes CASSPRTSGLGDTQYF.

The chain carries TRBV7-6 and TRBJ1-5, with 9 positions matching TRBD1. CDR3 length: 17 amino acids. Germline-derived CDR1 and CDR2 are SGHVS and FNYEAQ. The trim removed 0 bases at V and 5 bases at J, leaving 8 bases unmatched. The DNA of the CDR3 is TGTGCCAGCAGCTTAGCCCCTGGACAGGGGAGGGATCAGCCCCAGCATTTT. Translated: CASSLAPGQGRDQPQHF.

The rearrangement joins TRBV14 to TRBJ1-1, with D unresolved. Trimming removed 1 base at V and 5 bases at J, with 11 bases between. Germline V gene sequence: CDR1 SGHDN, CDR2 FVKESK. This CDR3 is 14 amino acids long. Written as DNA, the CDR3 is TGTGCCAGCAGCCAAGTGCCCCTGGGGACTGAAGCTTTCTTT. Protein sequence: CASSQVPLGTEAFF. The full variable domain, in which reference TRBV14 and TRBJ1-1 provide the parts outside the CDR3, is EAGVTQFPSHSVIEKGQTVTLRCDPISGHDNLYWYRRVMGKEIKFLLHFVKESKQDESGMPNNRFLAERTGGTYSTLKVQPAELEDSGVYFCASSQVPLGTEAFFGQGTRLTVV.

The V gene is TRBV7-9, the J gene TRBJ1-1, with 8 positions matching TRBD1. Germline-derived CDR1 and CDR2 are SEHNR and FQNEAQ (reference sequence). V dropped 1 base and J dropped 3; count of bases not matched to a gene: 1. The CDR3 contains 14 residues. CDR3: CASSLVTGDTEAFF. CDR3 coding DNA: TGTGCCAGCAGCTTAGTGACAGGGGACACTGAAGCTTTCTTT. The full variable domain, its missing parts supplied by reference TRBV7-9 and TRBJ1-1, is DTGVSQNPRHKITKRGQNVTFRCDPISEHNRLYWYRQTLGQGPEFLTYFQNEAQLEKSRLLSDRFSAERPKGSFSTLEIQRTEQGDSAMYLCASSLVTGDTEAFFGQGTRLTVV.

This chain links TRBV14 with TRBJ1-5, with D possibly TRBD1 on 6 matching bases. The V gene lost 4 bases and the J gene lost 7 bases, with 14 bases spanning the gap. There are 14 residues in the CDR3. Germline V CDR1 and CDR2: SGHDN, FVKESK. CDR3 loop: CASSPNRECQPQHF. The CDR3 bases are TGTGCCAGCAGCCCAAACAGGGAGTGCCAGCCCCAGCATTTT.

This chain uses TRBV27 with TRBJ2-7; TRBD1 aligns across 10 bases. This CDR3 region has 15 residues. J lost 4 bases, V lost 7 bases, and 10 bases had no gene match. Germline V gene sequence: CDR1 MNHEY, CDR2 SMNVEV (reference sequence). CDR3 nucleotide sequence: TGTGCCAGCACCGTGGGGCTGGGACAGGGGTACGAGCAGTACTTC. Its protein is CASTVGLGQGYEQYF.

The V call is TRBV2, the J call TRBJ1-2; D not certain. The germline V gene encodes CDR1 SNHLY and CDR2 FYNNEI. The CDR3 loop spans 11 amino acids. V was cut by 6 bases and J by 4 bases, with 6 bases left in between. For the CDR3, the DNA is TGTGCCAGCAGACAGACCTATGGCTACACCTTC. Protein sequence: CASRQTYGYTF. The whole variable domain, remainder taken from reference TRBV2 and TRBJ1-2, is EPEVTQTPSHQVTQMGQEVILRCVPISNHLYFYWYRQILGQKVEFLVSFYNNEISEKSEIFDDQFSVERPDGSNFTLKIRSTKLEDSAMYFCASRQTYGYTFGSGTRLTVV.

This chain uses TRBV4-2 with TRBJ1-2; D not certain. V was clipped by 0 bases and J by 3 bases, with 5 bases between them. Germline V lookup: CDR1 LGHNA, CDR2 YNFKEQ. This CDR3 comprises 13 residues. CDR3 nucleotides: TGTGCCAGCAGCCAAGACAGCTACTATGGCTACACCTTC. Encoded protein: CASSQDSYYGYTF.

This chain links TRBV6-5 with TRBJ1-1; TRBD1 aligns across 10 bases. The V gene's germline CDR1 is MNHEY and CDR2 SVGAGI. The CDR3 has 16 amino acids. Losses at the gene ends were 0 bases for V and 5 bases for J; bases not matched to a gene: 6. The CDR3 sequence is CASSYSGTGVGTEAFF. In DNA form, the CDR3 reads TGTGCCAGCAGTTACTCGGGGACAGGGGTTGGGACTGAAGCTTTCTTT.

This chain links TRBV9 with TRBJ2-7; possibly TRBD1 or TRBD2 for D (5 bases each). V lost 2 bases and J lost 3, with 18 bases in between. The CDR3 is made up of 16 amino acids. The germline V gene encodes CDR1 SGDLS and CDR2 YYNGEE. The CDR3 loop reads CASSVGGRQGSYEQYF. CDR3 sequence (DNA): TGTGCCAGCAGCGTTGGGGGTCGGCAGGGAAGCTACGAGCAGTACTTC.

This clone was seen only a few times. This chain connects TRBV6-6 to TRBJ2-1, with D perhaps TRBD2 (5 bases). Germline CDR1 and CDR2: MNHNY and SVGAGI (reference sequence). V was cut by 5 bases and J by 4 bases, with 9 bases left in between. CDR3 size: 13 residues. The CDR3 is CASSRTYYNEQFF. DNA for the CDR3: TGTGCCAGCAGTCGGACTTATTACAATGAGCAGTTCTTC.

The chain is built from TRBV7-9 and TRBJ1-2; a possible D gene is TRBD1 (6 bases). Trimming pared 0 bases from V and 6 bases from J, leaving 17 bases between. The CDR3 has 16 amino acids. Germline V gene sequence: CDR1 SEHNR, CDR2 FQNEAQ (reference sequence). The CDR3: CASSLAPQGPGDGYTF. The CDR3 DNA follows: TGTGCCAGCAGCTTAGCCCCCCAGGGGCCCGGAGATGGCTACACCTTC.

In its sample, this clone was seen a few times. The chain recombines TRBV3-1 (or the pseudogene TRBV3-2) with TRBJ1-2; 7 nucleotides line up with TRBD1. This CDR3 has 16 residues. Germline-derived CDR1 and CDR2 are LGHDT and YNNKEL (reference sequence). After removal of 2 bases from V and 4 bases from J, the junction contained 10 bases not matched to a gene. CDR3 in DNA: TGTGCCAGCAGCCAACTCCACGGGACAGTAACCTATGGCTACACCTTC. This translates into CASSQLHGTVTYGYTF.

This chain joins TRBV6-6 and TRBJ2-7; D possibly corresponds to TRBD2 (6 bases). With 8 bases removed from V and 2 bases from J, the gap between germline ends came to 7 bases. The germline gives CDR1 MNHNY, CDR2 SVGAGI (reference sequence). The CDR3 runs 11 residues. CDR3 nucleotides: TGTGCCAGCTCGGGAGCCTACGAGCAGTACTTC. Translated: CASSGAYEQYF.

The chain couples TRBV3-1 (or the pseudogene TRBV3-2) to TRBJ1-6, with unresolved D. Germline CDR1 LGHDT, CDR2 YNNKEL (reference sequence). This CDR3 region has 18 residues. V was clipped by 4 bases and J by 0 bases, with 16 bases between them. This CDR3 reads CASSRTSRWISYNSPLHF. The CDR3 DNA is TGTGCCAGCAGCCGAACTAGTAGATGGATCTCCTATAATTCACCCCTCCACTTT.

The genes are TRBV6-5 and TRBJ1-6; D gene unclear. Germline loops: CDR1 MNHEY, CDR2 SVGAGI. V gave up 5 bases and J gave up 7 bases, with 15 bases separating them. The CDR3 is 15 amino acids. DNA of the CDR3: TGTGCCAGCAGTCCCGACCCCGGTCGGAATTCACCCCTCCACTTT. This gives the protein CASSPDPGRNSPLHF.

The rearrangement uses TRBV4-1 and TRBJ2-7; TRBD1 matches 9 bases. Trimming at V came to 2 bases and at J to 3 bases, leaving 8 bases not matched to a gene. Per the germline V gene, CDR1 is MGHRA and CDR2 is YSYEKL. The CDR3 consists of 16 residues. CDR3 sequence: CASSQWTGTGNYEQYF. The CDR3 nucleotides are TGCGCCAGCAGCCAATGGACCGGGACAGGGAACTACGAGCAGTACTTC.

The chain uses TRBV30 and TRBJ1-1; D not resolved. Germline loops: CDR1 GTSNPN, CDR2 SVGIG (reference sequence). CDR3 length equals 13 residues. The V end was cut by 4 bases, the J end by 0 bases, with 9 bases between. CDR3 sequence (DNA): TGTGCCTGGACCAAGACATTGAACACTGAAGCTTTCTTT. Amino acid sequence: CAWTKTLNTEAFF.

This chain's CDR3 is CASSLTGLAAIYNEQFF. In DNA, the CDR3 is TGTGCCAGCAGCTTAACCGGACTAGCGGCGATTTACAATGAGCAGTTCTTC. The V call is TRBV7-2, the J call TRBJ2-1, with TRBD2 identical over 10 bases. Germline V gene data show CDR1 as SGHTA and CDR2 as FQGNSA. CDR3 length equals 17 residues. V lost 2 bases and J lost 4; bases outside the gene matches: 8.